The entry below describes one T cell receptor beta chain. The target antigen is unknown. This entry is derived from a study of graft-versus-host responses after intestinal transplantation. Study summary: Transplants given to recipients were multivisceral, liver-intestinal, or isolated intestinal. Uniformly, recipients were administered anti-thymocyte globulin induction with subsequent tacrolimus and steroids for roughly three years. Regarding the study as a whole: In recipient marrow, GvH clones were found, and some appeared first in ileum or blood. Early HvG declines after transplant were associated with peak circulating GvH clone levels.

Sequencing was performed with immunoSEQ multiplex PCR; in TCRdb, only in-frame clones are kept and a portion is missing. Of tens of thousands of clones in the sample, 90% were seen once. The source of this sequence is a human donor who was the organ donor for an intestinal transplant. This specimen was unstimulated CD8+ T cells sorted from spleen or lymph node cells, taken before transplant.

CDR3 bases: TGTGCCAGCAGTGTCCCGAAACCCTGGGCATCCTACAATGAGCAGTTCTTC. It translates to CASSVPKPWASYNEQFF. The rearrangement links TRBV6-1 to TRBJ2-1, with D hard to call. Trimming cost V 4 bases and J 1 base, with 17 bases left between them. Germline V gives CDR1 MNHNS, CDR2 SASEGT. CDR3 length: 17 amino acids.